This TCR beta chain comes out of a study of a mutant IDH1 vaccine in newly diagnosed glioma. Study context: The sex distribution of treated patients was around 62% male and approximately 40% female, with a mean age of 40.4 years.

Germline-derived CDR1 and CDR2 are MDHEN and SYDVKM. This CDR3 is built from 12 residues. The V and J ends lost 4 bases and 8 bases, in that order; junction bases with no gene match: 3. The time point: week 5, during vaccination. The content of each vaccine dose was 300 ug of mutant IDH1 20-mer peptide, and topical imiquimod accompanied it. About this clone: Its target is unknown.

Sequencing was performed with immunoSEQ multiplex PCR; in TCRdb, only in-frame clones are kept and a portion is missing. The table includes about 12,000 clones, around 86% detected once. The material was PBMCs, obtained from a glioma patient whose treatment included an IDH1 peptide vaccine. The gene calls are TRBV28 and TRBJ1-2; 8 bases are shared with TRBD1. This receptor was identified in a woman aged 40 to 55 with glioma. Some clones in this sample may be carry-over from other donors' samples. In DNA form, the CDR3 reads TGTGCCAGCAGTTACAGGGGGACAGGCTACACCTTC. It encodes CASSYRGTGYTF.